What follows is one T cell receptor (beta chain) and its context. Its antigen remains unknown. Expressed TCRB transcripts were sequenced, since all the RNA that had been isolated was reverse transcribed. Repertoires were generated with immunoSEQ multiplex PCR, while TCRdb's copy carries only in-frame clones and drops some. In the table there are about 150,000 clones, 10% of which are singletons. This entry belongs to a study of beta chain features in type 1 diabetes. Study observations and caveats: For TCRB rearrangement, an influence of HLA type remained unresolved here. Researchers report that Type 1 diabetes patients had moderately but significantly shorter TCRB CDR3s across all four CD4+ subsets.

CDR3 length equals 15 residues. V dropped 4 bases and J dropped 5; count of bases not matched to a gene: 3. CDR1 and CDR2 from the germline V gene are KGHSH and LQKENI. Material: central memory CD4+ T cells from blood. The V call is TRBV18, the J call TRBJ1-5; 12 bases map to TRBD1. This clonotype was obtained from a man in his thirties or forties with type 1 diabetes. The CDR3: CASSQGQGADQPQHF. The CDR3 coding sequence is TGTGCCAGCTCACAGGGACAGGGGGCAGATCAGCCCCAGCATTTT.